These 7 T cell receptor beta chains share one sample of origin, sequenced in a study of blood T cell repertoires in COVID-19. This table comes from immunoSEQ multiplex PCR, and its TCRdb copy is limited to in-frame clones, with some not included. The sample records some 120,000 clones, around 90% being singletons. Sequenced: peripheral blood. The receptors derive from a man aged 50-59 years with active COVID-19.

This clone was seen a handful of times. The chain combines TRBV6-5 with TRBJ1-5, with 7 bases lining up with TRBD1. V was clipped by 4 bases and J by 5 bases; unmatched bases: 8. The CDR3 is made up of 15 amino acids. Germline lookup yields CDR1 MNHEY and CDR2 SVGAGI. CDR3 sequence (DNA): TGTGCCAGCAGTTTATATCGACAGGGTGATCAGCCCCAGCATTTT. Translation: CASSLYRQGDQPQHF.

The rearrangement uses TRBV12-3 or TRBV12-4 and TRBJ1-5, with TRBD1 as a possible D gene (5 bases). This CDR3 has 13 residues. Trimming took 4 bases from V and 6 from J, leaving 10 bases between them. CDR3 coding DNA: TGTGCCAGCAGTTCCAGGGAACGTCAGCCCCAGCATTTT. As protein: CASSSRERQPQHF.

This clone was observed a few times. The CDR3 sequence: CATRGGGQGGNQPQHF. CDR3 DNA sequence: TGTGCCACCAGGGGGGGTGGGCAGGGCGGCAATCAGCCCCAGCATTTT. The genes are TRBV15 and TRBJ1-5; TRBD1 might be the D (5 bases). There are 16 residues in the CDR3. V was clipped by 6 bases and J by 2 bases, with 17 bases between them. Germline CDR1 reads LNHNV; CDR2 reads YYDKDF (reference sequence).

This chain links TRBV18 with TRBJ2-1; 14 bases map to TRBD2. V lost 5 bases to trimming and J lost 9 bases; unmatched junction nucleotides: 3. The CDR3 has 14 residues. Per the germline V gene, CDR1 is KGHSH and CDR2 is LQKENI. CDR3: CASSMGLAGAEQFF. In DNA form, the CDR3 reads TGTGCCAGCTCAATGGGACTAGCGGGAGCTGAGCAGTTCTTC.

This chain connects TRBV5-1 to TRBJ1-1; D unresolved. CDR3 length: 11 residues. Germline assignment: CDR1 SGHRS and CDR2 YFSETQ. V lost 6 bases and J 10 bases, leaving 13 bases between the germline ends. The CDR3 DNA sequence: TGCGCCAGCACGGGTGAGGGTGGAGCTTTCTTT. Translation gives CASTGEGGAFF.

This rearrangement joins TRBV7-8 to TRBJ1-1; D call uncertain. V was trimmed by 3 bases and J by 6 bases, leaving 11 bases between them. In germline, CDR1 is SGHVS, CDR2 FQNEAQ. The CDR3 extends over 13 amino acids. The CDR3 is CASSFGPGAEAFF. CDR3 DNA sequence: TGTGCCAGCAGCTTCGGACCCGGGGCTGAAGCTTTCTTT.

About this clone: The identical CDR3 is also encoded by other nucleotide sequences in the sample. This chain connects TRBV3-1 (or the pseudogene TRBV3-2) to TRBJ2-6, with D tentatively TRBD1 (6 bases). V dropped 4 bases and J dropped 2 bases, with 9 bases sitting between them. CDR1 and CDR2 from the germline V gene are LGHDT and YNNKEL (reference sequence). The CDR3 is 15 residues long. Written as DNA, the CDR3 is TGTGCCAGCAGCCGGCCAGGGGCTGGGGCCAACGTCCTGACTTTC. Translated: CASSRPGAGANVLTF.